The clone carrying this T cell receptor (beta chain) was counted once. What it binds is not known. This entry is derived from a study of response to subunit inactivated influenza vaccine. This CDR3 contains 16 residues. Trimming cost V 1 base and J 2 bases, with 13 bases left between them. Per the germline V gene, CDR1 is SGHAT and CDR2 is FQNNGV. Study findings and constraints: There was a suggestion from the authors that each seasonal influenza vaccination recruits few new T cells.

TCRdb reprocessed the RT-PCR reads with MiXCR, giving one entry per CDR3 protein. The table has hundreds of thousands of distinct CDR3 sequences, approximately 15% seen once. V usage is TRBV11-2 and J usage is TRBJ2-3; D not resolved. The sample was PBMCs from blood, taken less than 15 days before vaccination. This sequence originates from a man aged 50-60 years who received an inactivated influenza vaccine. CDR3 bases: TGTGCCAGCAGCTTAGGTGTTCAAGCGTACACAGATACGCAGTATTTT. Its protein is CASSLGVQAYTDTQYF.